This TCR beta chain was recovered during a study of blood T cell repertoires in COVID-19. Across the study: COVID-19 samples, acute and convalescent, were from the United States, Italy and Spain. PBMCs, B-cell-depleted T cells, or T cells were the source of the cDNA or gDNA that made up the material.

In the authors' methods: Nucleated cell counts were estimated from reference gene primer amplification. Assay used: immunoSEQ multiplex PCR; TCRdb lists only in-frame clones, some missing. The V and J calls and clone size come from that table; D and trimming were worked out from the DNA. Found here are some 38,000 clones, approximately 86% of them singletons; the top ten hold under 5%. Trimming took off 5 bases at V and 7 bases at J, with 14 bases between the two ends. This CDR3 spans 14 amino acids. Germline CDR1 reads LNHDA; CDR2 reads SQIVND (reference sequence). The rearrangement joins TRBV19 to TRBJ1-4, with D perhaps TRBD1 (5 bases). Sequenced sample: peripheral blood. The TCR originated in a man in his forties or fifties with active COVID-19. CDR3 protein: CASSSREGSEKLFF. In nucleotides, the CDR3 is TGTGCCAGTAGTTCCAGGGAGGGTAGTGAAAAACTGTTTTTT.